The present entry profiles one T cell receptor (beta chain) with its context. The antigen is not known. A much larger clonotype is one base distant, so this may be a read error. Per the germline V gene, CDR1 is SQVTM and CDR2 is ANQGSEA. The length of the CDR3 is 12 residues. Attachment of unique molecular identifiers was made to individual cDNA molecules. TCRdb processed the 5' RACE reads anew with MiXCR; each CDR3 protein has one entry. The sample consists of 60,000 or so distinct CDR3 sequences, under 15% of them appearing once. The sample belongs to a study of early T cells in non-severe SARS-CoV-2 infection. About the research overall: Unsorted whole blood bulk RNA was sequenced, with unpaired chains. Whole-study findings and limits: Matching with VDJdb favored anti-spike CD8 responses (missing private and CD4 specificities).

The sample consisted of whole blood. This clonotype was sampled from an adult who was a healthcare worker with PCR-confirmed SARS-CoV-2 infection or an uninfected control (not recorded which). This sequence joins TRBV29-1 and TRBJ1-1; D unresolved. The CDR3 DNA reads TGCAGCGTTGAAGACAGGAACACTGAAGTTTTCTTT. Its translation: CSVEDRNTEVFF.